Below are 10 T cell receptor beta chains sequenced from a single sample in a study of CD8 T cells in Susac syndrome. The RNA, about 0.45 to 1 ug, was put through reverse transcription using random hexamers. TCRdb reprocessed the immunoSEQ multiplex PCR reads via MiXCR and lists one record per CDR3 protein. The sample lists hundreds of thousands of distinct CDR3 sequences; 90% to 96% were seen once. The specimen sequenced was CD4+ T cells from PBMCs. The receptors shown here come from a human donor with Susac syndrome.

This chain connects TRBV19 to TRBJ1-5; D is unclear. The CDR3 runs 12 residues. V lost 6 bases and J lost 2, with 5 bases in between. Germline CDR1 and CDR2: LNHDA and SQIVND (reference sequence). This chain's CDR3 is CASRNRNQPQHF. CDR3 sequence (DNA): TGTGCCAGTAGAAACCGCAATCAGCCCCAGCATTTT.

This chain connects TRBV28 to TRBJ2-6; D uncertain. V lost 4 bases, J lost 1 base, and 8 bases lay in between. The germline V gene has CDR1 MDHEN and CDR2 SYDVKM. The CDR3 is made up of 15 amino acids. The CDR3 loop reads CASSSHGSGANVLTF. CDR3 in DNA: TGTGCCAGCAGTTCGCACGGATCTGGGGCCAACGTCCTGACTTTC.

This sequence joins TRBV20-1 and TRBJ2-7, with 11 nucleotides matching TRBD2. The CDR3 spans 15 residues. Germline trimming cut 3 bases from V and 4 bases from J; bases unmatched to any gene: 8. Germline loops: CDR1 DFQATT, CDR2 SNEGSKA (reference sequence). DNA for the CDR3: TGCAGTGCTAGTCTACCCGGGACTAGCGGATACGAGCAGTACTTC. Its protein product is CSASLPGTSGYEQYF.

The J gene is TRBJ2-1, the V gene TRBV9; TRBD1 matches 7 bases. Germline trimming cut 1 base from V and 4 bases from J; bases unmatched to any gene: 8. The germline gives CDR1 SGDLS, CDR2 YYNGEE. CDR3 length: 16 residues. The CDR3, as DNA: TGTGCCAGCAGCGTATCCGGGGACAGCAATTACAATGAGCAGTTCTTC. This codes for CASSVSGDSNYNEQFF.

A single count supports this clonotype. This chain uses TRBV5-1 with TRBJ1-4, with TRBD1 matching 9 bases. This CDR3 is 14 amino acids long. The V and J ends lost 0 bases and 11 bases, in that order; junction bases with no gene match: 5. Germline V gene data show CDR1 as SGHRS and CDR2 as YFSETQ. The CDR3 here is CASSLVQGASKLFF. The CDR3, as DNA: TGCGCCAGCAGCTTGGTACAGGGGGCGTCTAAACTGTTTTTT. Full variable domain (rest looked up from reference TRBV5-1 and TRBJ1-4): KAGVTQTPRYLIKTRGQQVTLSCSPISGHRSVSWYQQTPGQGLQFLFEYFSETQRNKGNFPGRFSGRQFSNSRSEMNVSTLELGDSALYLCASSLVQGASKLFFGSGTQLSVL.

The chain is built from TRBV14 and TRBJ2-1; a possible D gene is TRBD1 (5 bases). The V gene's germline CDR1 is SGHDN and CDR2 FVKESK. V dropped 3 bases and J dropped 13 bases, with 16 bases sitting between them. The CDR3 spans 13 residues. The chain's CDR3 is CASSQGPFRPQFF. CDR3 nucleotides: TGTGCCAGCAGCCAGGGGCCGTTCAGACCCCAGTTCTTC.

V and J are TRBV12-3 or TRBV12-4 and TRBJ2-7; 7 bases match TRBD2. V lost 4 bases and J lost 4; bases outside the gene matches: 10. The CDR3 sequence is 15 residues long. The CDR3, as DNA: TGTGCCAGCAGTTCCCCGGCTAGCGGAGATTACGAGCAGTACTTC. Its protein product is CASSSPASGDYEQYF.

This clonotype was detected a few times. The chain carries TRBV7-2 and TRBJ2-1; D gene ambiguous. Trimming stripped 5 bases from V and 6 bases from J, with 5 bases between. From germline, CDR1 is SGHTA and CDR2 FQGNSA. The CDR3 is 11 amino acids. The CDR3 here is CASSPGNEQFF. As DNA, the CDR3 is TGTGCCAGCAGCCCAGGCAATGAGCAGTTCTTC. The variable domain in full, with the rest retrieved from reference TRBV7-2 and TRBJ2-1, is GAGVSQSPSNKVTEKGKDVELRCDPISGHTALYWYRQSLGQGLEFLIYFQGNSAPDKSGLPSDRFSAERTGGSVSTLTIQRTQQEDSAVYLCASSPGNEQFFGPGTRLTVL.

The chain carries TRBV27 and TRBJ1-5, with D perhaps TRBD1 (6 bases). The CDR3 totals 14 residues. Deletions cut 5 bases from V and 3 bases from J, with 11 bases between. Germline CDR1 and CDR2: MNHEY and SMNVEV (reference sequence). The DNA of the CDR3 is TGTGCCAGCAGTGAACAGGGTTACAATCAGCCCCAGCATTTT. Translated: CASSEQGYNQPQHF.

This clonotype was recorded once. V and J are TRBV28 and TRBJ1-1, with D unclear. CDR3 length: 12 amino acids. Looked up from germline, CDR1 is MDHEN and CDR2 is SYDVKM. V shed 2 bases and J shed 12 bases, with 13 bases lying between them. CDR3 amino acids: CASSLDAKETFF. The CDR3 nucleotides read TGTGCCAGCAGTTTAGACGCTAAAGAGACTTTCTTT.